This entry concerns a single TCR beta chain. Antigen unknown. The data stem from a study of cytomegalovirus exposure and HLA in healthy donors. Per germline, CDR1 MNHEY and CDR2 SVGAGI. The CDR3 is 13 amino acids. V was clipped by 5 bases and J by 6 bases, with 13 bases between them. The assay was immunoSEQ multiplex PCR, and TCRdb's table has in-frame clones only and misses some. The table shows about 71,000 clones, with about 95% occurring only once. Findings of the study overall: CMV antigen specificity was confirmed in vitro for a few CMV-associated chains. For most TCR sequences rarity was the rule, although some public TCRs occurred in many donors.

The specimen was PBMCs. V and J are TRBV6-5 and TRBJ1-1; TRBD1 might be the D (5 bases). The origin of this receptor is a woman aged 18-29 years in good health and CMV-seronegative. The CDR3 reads CASSAQGRAEAFF. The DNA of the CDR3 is TGTGCCAGCAGTGCCCAGGGTCGGGCTGAAGCTTTCTTT.